Below are 16 T cell receptor beta chains sequenced from a single sample in a study of shared clonotypes between healthy human individuals. Some clones are missing from TCRdb's copy, which holds only in-frame ones; the method was immunoSEQ multiplex PCR. The table shows 650,000 to 700,000 clones, with 90% occurring only once. The sample taken for sequencing was memory CD8+ T cells from PBMCs. Subset of the sample: CD45RO+ cells pooled with CCR7-negative TemRA cells. The receptors were sampled from a man aged 18 to 29 in good health. Some clones in this sample may be carry-over from other donors' samples.

V usage is TRBV7-3 and J usage is TRBJ1-2; 7 bases line up with TRBD1. Germline V gene lookup returns CDR1 SGHTA and CDR2 FQGTGA. The CDR3 runs 16 residues. V was clipped by 5 bases and J by 0 bases; unmatched bases: 9. The CDR3 DNA follows: TGTGCCAGCAGCCTCACCGGGACAGCCCCTAACTATGGCTACACCTTC. It encodes CASSLTGTAPNYGYTF. The full variable domain, rest sourced from reference TRBV7-3 and TRBJ1-2, is GAGVSQTPSNKVTEKGKYVELRCDPISGHTALYWYRQSLGQGPEFLIYFQGTGAADDSGLPNDRFFAVRPEGSVSTLKIQRTERGDSAVYLCASSLTGTAPNYGYTFGSGTRLTVV.

The CDR3 DNA reads TGTGCCACCAGCCAGACCGGGACTCAACCTTACAATGAGCAGTTCTTC. It codes for CATSQTGTQPYNEQFF. The V and J genes are TRBV15 and TRBJ2-1; D is possibly TRBD2 (6 bases). The CDR3 is made up of 16 amino acids. The germline V gene has CDR1 LNHNV and CDR2 YYDKDF (reference sequence). Trimming pared 5 bases from V and 4 bases from J, leaving 18 bases between.

There are a few counts of this clone. The gene calls are TRBV27 and TRBJ1-5; D gene ambiguous. Germline CDR1 and CDR2: MNHEY and SMNVEV (reference sequence). Trimming stripped 5 bases from V and 7 bases from J, with 24 bases between. The CDR3 extends over 17 amino acids. The CDR3 DNA reads TGTGCCAGCAGTCCGTCGTGGGAAGTCGGGGAAGGGCAGCCCCAGCATTTT. This translates into CASSPSWEVGEGQPQHF.

The J gene is TRBJ2-7, the V gene TRBV5-1; TRBD2 agrees at 9 bases. The CDR3 covers 16 residues. Trimming cost V 0 bases and J 3 bases; bases outside gene matches: 7. CDR1 is SGHRS and CDR2 is YFSETQ in the germline V gene. CDR3 in amino acids: CASSLGLAGLNYEQYF. As DNA, the CDR3 is TGCGCCAGCAGCTTGGGGCTAGCGGGACTAAACTACGAGCAGTACTTC.

The chain couples TRBV27 to TRBJ2-7; 7 bases agree with TRBD1. This CDR3 has 14 amino acids. V dropped 3 bases and J dropped 0; count of bases not matched to a gene: 2. Germline loops: CDR1 MNHEY, CDR2 SMNVEV (reference sequence). CDR3 loop: CASSFSGGSYEQYF. The CDR3 DNA is TGTGCCAGCAGTTTCTCAGGGGGCTCCTACGAGCAGTACTTC.

This clone has just a few counts. The chain combines TRBV30 with TRBJ2-3, with D possibly called TRBD1 or TRBD2 (5 bases each). The CDR3 covers 15 residues. V shed 4 bases and J shed 0 bases, with 14 bases lying between them. Germline CDR1 is GTSNPN and CDR2 is SVGIG (reference sequence). The CDR3 DNA is TGTGCCTGGACCGGGACGCCCGAAAGCACAGATACGCAGTATTTT. Its translation is CAWTGTPESTDTQYF.

With regard to this clone: Different DNA sequences within this sample yield the same CDR3. The V call is TRBV7-9, the J call TRBJ2-7, with 7 bases lining up with TRBD1. With 8 bases clipped from V and 1 base from J, the junction kept 8 bases outside the gene matches. The CDR3 covers 14 residues. The germline gives CDR1 SEHNR, CDR2 FQNEAQ (reference sequence). CDR3 protein: CASSSAGGSYEQYF. The CDR3 coding sequence is TGTGCCAGCTCATCTGCAGGGGGATCCTACGAGCAGTACTTC. The complete variable domain, with remaining parts taken from reference TRBV7-9 and TRBJ2-7, reads DTGVSQNPRHKITKRGQNVTFRCDPISEHNRLYWYRQTLGQGPEFLTYFQNEAQLEKSRLLSDRFSAERPKGSFSTLEIQRTEQGDSAMYLCASSSAGGSYEQYFGPGTRLTVT.

The CDR3 loop is CASARGALETQYF. In DNA, the CDR3 is TGTGCCAGCGCGCGGGGGGCCTTGGAGACCCAGTACTTC. The chain combines TRBV9 with TRBJ2-5; TRBD2 agrees at 8 bases. CDR1 and CDR2 from the germline V gene are SGDLS and YYNGEE. There are 13 residues in the CDR3. Trimming removed 7 bases from V and 5 bases from J; junction bases left unmatched: 7.

The chain combines TRBV27 with TRBJ2-7; unclear D gene. Germline values: CDR1 MNHEY, CDR2 SMNVEV (reference sequence). Trimming took off 2 bases at V and 0 bases at J, with 14 bases between the two ends. The CDR3 loop spans 16 amino acids. The CDR3 DNA reads as TGTGCCAGCAGTTTAACTCGCCACTCAAGCTCCTACGAGCAGTACTTC. Protein sequence: CASSLTRHSSSYEQYF.

A single count supports this clone. The chain employs TRBV7-9 and TRBJ2-2; D is unclear. The ends were cut back, 2 bases at V and 4 bases at J, with 5 bases in the middle. CDR3 size: 13 residues. Germline V lookup: CDR1 SEHNR, CDR2 FQNEAQ (reference sequence). CDR3 DNA sequence: TGTGCCAGCAGCTTAAGTAGCACCGGGGAGCTGTTTTTT. Translating it yields CASSLSSTGELFF.

The chain employs TRBV30 and TRBJ1-1; tentatively, D is TRBD1 (5 bases). Trimming left V 0 bases short and J 4 bases short, with 12 bases between. The CDR3 sequence is 14 residues long. Per germline, CDR1 GTSNPN and CDR2 SVGIG (reference sequence). The CDR3 coding sequence is TGTGCCTGGAGTGTCGGGGCAGCCGTCACTGAAGCTTTCTTT. Its protein is CAWSVGAAVTEAFF. Supplemented by reference TRBV30 and TRBJ1-1, the full variable domain reads SQTIHQWPATLVQPVGSPLSLECTVEGTSNPNLYWYRQAAGRGLQLLFYSVGIGQISSEVPQNLSASRPQDRQFILSSKKLLLSDSGFYLCAWSVGAAVTEAFFGQGTRLTVV.

This clone was detected a few times. This chain uses TRBV6-1 with TRBJ2-1; 10 nucleotides align to TRBD2. Trimming cost V 1 base and J 8 bases; bases outside gene matches: 5. The CDR3 has 15 amino acids. Looked up from germline, CDR1 is MNHNS and CDR2 is SASEGT. The CDR3 region has the DNA TGTGCCAGCAGTGAAGGGGCTAGCGGGAGCGATGAGCAGTTCTTC. This codes for CASSEGASGSDEQFF.

The V and J genes are TRBV25-1 and TRBJ1-4; 7 bases line up with TRBD1. The germline CDR1 and CDR2 sequences are MGHDK and SYGVNS. V lost 8 bases to trimming and J lost 7 bases; unmatched junction nucleotides: 13. The length of the CDR3 is 15 residues. The CDR3 protein is CASGSPDRVGEKLFF. The CDR3 coding sequence is TGTGCCAGCGGATCGCCTGACAGGGTCGGTGAAAAACTGTTTTTT.

The DNA of the CDR3 is TGTGCCAGCAGCTTGGCCTGGCCCTCCGAAACCTACACCGGGGAGCTGTTTTTT. This gives the protein CASSLAWPSETYTGELFF. V is TRBV5-6 and J is TRBJ2-2; no clear D. V dropped 0 bases and J dropped 3 bases, with 18 bases sitting between them. The CDR3 contains 18 residues. Germline values: CDR1 SGHDT, CDR2 YYEEEE.

The V and J genes are TRBV4-3 and TRBJ2-2; D not resolved. The CDR3 runs to 14 residues. The V gene lost 3 bases and the J gene lost 2 bases, with 7 bases spanning the gap. Germline values: CDR1 LGHNA, CDR2 YSLEER. This chain's CDR3 is CASSHPGNTGELFF. The CDR3 coding sequence is TGCGCCAGCAGCCATCCGGGTAACACCGGGGAGCTGTTTTTT.

A remark on this clone: The same CDR3 arises from other DNA sequences in this sample as well. V and J are TRBV19 and TRBJ2-1; D gene unclear. Looked up from germline, CDR1 is LNHDA and CDR2 is SQIVND (reference sequence). CDR3 length: 13 residues. The V end was cut by 1 base, the J end by 4 bases, with 5 bases between. CDR3 sequence reads: CASSIGGYNEQFF. CDR3 bases: TGTGCCAGTAGTATAGGGGGTTACAATGAGCAGTTCTTC.